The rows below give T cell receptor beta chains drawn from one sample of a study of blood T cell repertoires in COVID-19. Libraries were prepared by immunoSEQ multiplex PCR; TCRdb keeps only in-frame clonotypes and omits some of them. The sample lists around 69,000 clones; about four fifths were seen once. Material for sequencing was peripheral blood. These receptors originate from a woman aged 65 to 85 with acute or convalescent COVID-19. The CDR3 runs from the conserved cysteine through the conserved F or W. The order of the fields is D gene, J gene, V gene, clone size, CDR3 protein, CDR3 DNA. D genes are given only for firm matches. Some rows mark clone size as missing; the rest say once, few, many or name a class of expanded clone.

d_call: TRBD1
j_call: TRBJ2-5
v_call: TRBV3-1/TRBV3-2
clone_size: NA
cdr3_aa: CASTSGGRGRLETQYF
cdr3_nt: TGTGCCAGCACCTCAGGGGGCAGGGGGCGCTTGGAGACCCAGTACTTC

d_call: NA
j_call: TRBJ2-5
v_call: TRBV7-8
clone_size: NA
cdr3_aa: CASSPARTPGVETQYF
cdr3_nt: TGTGCCAGCAGCCCGGCCCGGACACCGGGGGTAGAGACCCAGTACTTC

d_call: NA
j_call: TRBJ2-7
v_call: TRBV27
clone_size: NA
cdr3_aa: CASSSPTRRDEQYF
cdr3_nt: TGTGCCAGCAGTTCGCCGACTAGGAGGGACGAGCAGTACTTC

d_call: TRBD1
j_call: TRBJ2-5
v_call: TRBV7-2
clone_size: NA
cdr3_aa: CASSLEGQGSGAQYF
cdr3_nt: TGTGCCAGCAGCTTAGAGGGACAGGGTTCGGGGGCCCAGTACTTC

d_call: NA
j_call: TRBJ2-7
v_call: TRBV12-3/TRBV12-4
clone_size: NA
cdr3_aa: CASRRDNSYEQYF
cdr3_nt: TGTGCCAGCCGAAGGGACAACTCCTACGAGCAGTACTTC

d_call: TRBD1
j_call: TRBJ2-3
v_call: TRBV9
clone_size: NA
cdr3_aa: CASSVGDRGRLTDTQYF
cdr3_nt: TGTGCCAGCAGCGTAGGAGACAGGGGGCGACTCACAGATACGCAGTATTTT

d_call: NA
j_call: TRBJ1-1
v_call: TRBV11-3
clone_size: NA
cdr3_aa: CASSLEGGRRAFF
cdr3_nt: TGTGCCAGCAGCTTAGAGGGAGGACGGAGGGCTTTCTTT

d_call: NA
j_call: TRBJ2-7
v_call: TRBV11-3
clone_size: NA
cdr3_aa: CASSPKANRAGWSTYEQYF
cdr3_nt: TGTGCCAGCAGCCCCAAGGCCAACAGGGCAGGTTGGTCTACTTACGAGCAGTACTTC

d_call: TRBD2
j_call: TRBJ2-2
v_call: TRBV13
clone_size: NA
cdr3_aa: CASSSAGTNTGELFF
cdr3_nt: TGTGCCAGCAGCTCAGCGGGGACGAACACCGGGGAGCTGTTTTTT

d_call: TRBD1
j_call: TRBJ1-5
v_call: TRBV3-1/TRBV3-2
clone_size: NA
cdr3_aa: CASSQSRDRGHNQPQHF
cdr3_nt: TGTGCCAGCAGCCAGTCCCGGGACAGGGGGCACAATCAGCCCCAGCATTTT

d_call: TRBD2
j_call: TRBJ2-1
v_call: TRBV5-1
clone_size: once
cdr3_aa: CASRLKTSDNYNEQFF
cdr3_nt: TGCGCCAGCAGGCTGAAGACTAGCGACAACTACAATGAGCAGTTCTTC

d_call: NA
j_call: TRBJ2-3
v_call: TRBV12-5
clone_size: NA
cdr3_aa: CASAPPWQGSSTDTQYF
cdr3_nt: TGTGCTAGTGCCCCCCCCTGGCAGGGGTCAAGCACAGATACGCAGTATTTT

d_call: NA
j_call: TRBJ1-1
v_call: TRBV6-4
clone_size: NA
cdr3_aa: CASRPHLNTEAFF
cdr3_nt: TGTGCCAGCAGACCCCACTTGAACACTGAAGCTTTCTTT

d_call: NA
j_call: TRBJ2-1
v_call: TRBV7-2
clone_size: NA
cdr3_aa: CASSLVQVNEQFF
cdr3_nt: TGTGCCAGCAGCTTAGTCCAGGTCAATGAGCAGTTCTTC

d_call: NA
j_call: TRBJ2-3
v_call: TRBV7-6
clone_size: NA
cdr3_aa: CASTSNRNFTDTQYF
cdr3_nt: TGTGCCAGCACCTCCAACCGCAACTTTACAGATACGCAGTATTTT

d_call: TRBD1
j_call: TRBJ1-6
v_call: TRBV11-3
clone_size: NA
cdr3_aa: CASSFLTGGHSPLHF
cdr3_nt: TGTGCCAGCAGCTTCCTTACAGGGGGCCATTCACCCCTCCACTTT

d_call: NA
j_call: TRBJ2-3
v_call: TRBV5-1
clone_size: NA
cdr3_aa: CASRGTEADTQYF
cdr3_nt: TGCGCCAGCAGGGGAACGGAGGCAGATACGCAGTATTTT

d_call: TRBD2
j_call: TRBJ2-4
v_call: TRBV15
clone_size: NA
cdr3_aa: CATSRRSGTSGIGIQYF
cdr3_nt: TGTGCCACCAGCCGACGTTCTGGGACTAGCGGGATCGGCATTCAGTACTTC

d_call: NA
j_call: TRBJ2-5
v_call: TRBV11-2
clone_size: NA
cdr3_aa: CASRAGRGRSETQYF
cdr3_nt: TGTGCCAGCAGGGCCGGTCGGGGGAGGAGCGAGACCCAGTACTTC

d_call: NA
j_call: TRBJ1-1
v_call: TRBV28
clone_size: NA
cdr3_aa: CASREGLSRRDTEAFF
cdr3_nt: TGTGCCAGCAGGGAGGGGCTCAGCCGCAGGGACACTGAAGCTTTCTTT

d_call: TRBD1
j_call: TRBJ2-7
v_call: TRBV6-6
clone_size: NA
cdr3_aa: CASSYRDSTYEQYF
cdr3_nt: TGTGCCAGCAGTTACCGGGACAGTACCTACGAGCAGTACTTC

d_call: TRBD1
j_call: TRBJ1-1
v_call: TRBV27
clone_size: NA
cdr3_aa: CASSSPGQGTMNTEAFF
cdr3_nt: TGTGCCAGCAGCTCCCCGGGACAGGGGACTATGAACACTGAAGCTTTCTTT

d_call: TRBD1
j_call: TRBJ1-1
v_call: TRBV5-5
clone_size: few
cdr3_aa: CASSSLTGGERAFF
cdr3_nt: TGTGCCAGCAGCTCACTGACAGGGGGAGAGAGAGCTTTCTTT

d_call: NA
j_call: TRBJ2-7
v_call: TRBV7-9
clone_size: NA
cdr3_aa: CASSFPPGRGMNEQYF
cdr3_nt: TGTGCCAGCAGCTTCCCCCCAGGAAGGGGTATGAACGAGCAGTACTTC

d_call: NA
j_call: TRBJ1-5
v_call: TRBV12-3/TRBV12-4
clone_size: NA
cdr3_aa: CASSFSPNQPQHF
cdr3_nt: TGTGCCAGCAGTTTTAGTCCCAATCAGCCCCAGCATTTT

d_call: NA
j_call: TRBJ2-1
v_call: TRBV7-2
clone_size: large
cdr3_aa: CASSQWGDWRLLEQFF
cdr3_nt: TGTGCCAGCAGCCAATGGGGGGACTGGAGATTGTTGGAGCAGTTCTTC

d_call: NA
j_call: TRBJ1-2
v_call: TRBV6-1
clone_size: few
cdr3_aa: CASSEARQGDYGYTF
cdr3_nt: TGTGCCAGCAGTGAAGCGAGGCAGGGTGACTATGGCTACACCTTC

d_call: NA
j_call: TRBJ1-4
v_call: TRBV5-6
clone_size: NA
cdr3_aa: CASSYRGGSREKLFF
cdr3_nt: TGTGCCAGCAGCTATCGGGGAGGGTCGCGGGAAAAACTGTTTTTT

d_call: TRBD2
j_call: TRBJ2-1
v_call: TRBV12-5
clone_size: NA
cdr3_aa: CASGISGSSYNEQFF
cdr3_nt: TGTGCTAGTGGCATTAGCGGGAGCTCCTACAATGAGCAGTTCTTC

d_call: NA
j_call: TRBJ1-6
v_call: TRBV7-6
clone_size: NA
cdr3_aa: CASSLAQGWSPLHF
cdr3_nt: TGTGCCAGCAGCTTAGCACAGGGATGGTCACCCCTCCACTTT

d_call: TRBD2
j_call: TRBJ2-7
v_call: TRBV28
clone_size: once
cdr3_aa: CASVQRGPYEQYF
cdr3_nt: TGTGCCAGCGTTCAGCGGGGGCCCTACGAGCAGTACTTC

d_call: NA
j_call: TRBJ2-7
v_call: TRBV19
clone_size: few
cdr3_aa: CASSMGVVRGGEQYF
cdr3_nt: TGTGCCAGTAGTATGGGAGTTGTGAGGGGAGGCGAGCAGTACTTC

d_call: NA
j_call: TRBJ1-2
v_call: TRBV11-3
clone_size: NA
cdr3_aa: CASSPRWAWGYTF
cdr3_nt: TGTGCCAGCAGCCCGAGATGGGCGTGGGGCTACACCTTC

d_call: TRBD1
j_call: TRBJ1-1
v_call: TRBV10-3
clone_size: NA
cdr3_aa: CAISEWTGNTEAFF
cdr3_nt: TGTGCCATCAGTGAGTGGACAGGGAACACTGAAGCTTTCTTT

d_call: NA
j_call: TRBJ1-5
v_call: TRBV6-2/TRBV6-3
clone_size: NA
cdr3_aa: CASSWGGANQPQHF
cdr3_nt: TGTGCCAGCAGTTGGGGAGGGGCCAATCAGCCCCAGCATTTT

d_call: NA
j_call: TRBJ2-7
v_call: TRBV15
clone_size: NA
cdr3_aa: CATSRDPPGEQYF
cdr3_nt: TGTGCCACCAGCAGAGATCCCCCGGGTGAGCAGTACTTC

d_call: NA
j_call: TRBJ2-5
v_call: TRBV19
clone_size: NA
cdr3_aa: CASSMNRRETQYF
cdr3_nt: TGTGCCAGTAGTATGAACAGGCGGGAGACCCAGTACTTC

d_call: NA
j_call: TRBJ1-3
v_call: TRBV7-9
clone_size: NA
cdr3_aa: CASSPSGNTIYF
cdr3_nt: TGTGCCAGCAGCCCCAGTGGAAACACCATATATTTT

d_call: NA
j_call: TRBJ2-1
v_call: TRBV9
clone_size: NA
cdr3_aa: CASTAAPAQLRNEQFF
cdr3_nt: TGTGCCAGCACGGCGGCCCCAGCTCAGTTGAGGAATGAGCAGTTCTTC

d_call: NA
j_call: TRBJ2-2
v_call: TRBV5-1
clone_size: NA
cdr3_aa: CASRFASPSMGELFF
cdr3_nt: TGCGCCAGCAGATTTGCTTCCCCTAGCATGGGGGAGCTGTTTTTT

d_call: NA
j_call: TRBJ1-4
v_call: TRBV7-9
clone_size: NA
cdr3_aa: CASSQAGGVNEKLFF
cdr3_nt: TGTGCCAGCAGCCAGGCGGGGGGGGTCAACGAAAAACTGTTTTTT

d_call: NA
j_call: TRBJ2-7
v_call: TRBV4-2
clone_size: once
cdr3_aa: CASSQDRRQPPGDGEYF
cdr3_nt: TGTGCCAGCAGCCAAGATCGCCGCCAACCTCCCGGCGACGGAGAGTACTTC

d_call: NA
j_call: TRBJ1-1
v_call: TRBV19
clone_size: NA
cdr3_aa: CASRENQNTEAFF
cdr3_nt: TGTGCCAGCCGAGAAAACCAGAACACTGAAGCTTTCTTT

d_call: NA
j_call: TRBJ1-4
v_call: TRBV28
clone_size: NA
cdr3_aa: CASSPPALGGPYNEKLFF
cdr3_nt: TGTGCCAGCAGTCCCCCGGCTTTGGGGGGGCCCTATAATGAAAAACTGTTTTTT

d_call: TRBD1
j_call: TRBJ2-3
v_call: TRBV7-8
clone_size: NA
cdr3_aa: CASSLDRGTDTQYF
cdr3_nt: TGTGCCAGCAGCTTGGACAGGGGCACAGATACGCAGTATTTT

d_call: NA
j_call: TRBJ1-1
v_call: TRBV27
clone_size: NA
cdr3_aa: CASRGGRIMNTEAFF
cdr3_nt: TGTGCCAGCAGGGGAGGGCGCATCATGAACACTGAAGCTTTCTTT

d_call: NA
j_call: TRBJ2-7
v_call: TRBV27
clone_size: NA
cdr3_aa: CASSLVRGFHEQYF
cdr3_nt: TGTGCCAGCAGTTTAGTCAGGGGTTTCCACGAGCAGTACTTC

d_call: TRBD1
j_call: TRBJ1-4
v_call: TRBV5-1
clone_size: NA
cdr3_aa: CASSRQGGDEKLFF
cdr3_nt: TGCGCCAGCAGCAGACAGGGGGGAGATGAAAAACTGTTTTTT

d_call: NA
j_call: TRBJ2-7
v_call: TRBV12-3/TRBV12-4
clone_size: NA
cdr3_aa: CASSLGAVQYF
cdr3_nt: TGTGCCAGCAGTTTGGGGGCGGTGCAGTACTTC

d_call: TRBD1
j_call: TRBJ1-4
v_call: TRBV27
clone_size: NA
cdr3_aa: CASSRDRGEKLFF
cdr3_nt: TGTGCCAGCAGTCGGGACAGGGGTGAAAAACTGTTTTTT